This T cell receptor (beta chain) was sequenced in a study of cytomegalovirus exposure and HLA in healthy donors. Findings of the study overall: For most TCR beta V segments, an earlier analysis put the productive rate at about 87% or about 30% of the time.

Concerning this clone: Its antigen is still unknown. Different DNA sequences within this sample yield the same CDR3.

The donors, nominally healthy at sampling, likely had unrecorded immune exposures. This PCR relied on a set of 60 Vbeta primers and 13 Jbeta primers. Using immunoSEQ multiplex PCR, the repertoire was profiled, and TCRdb retains in-frame clones only, with some absent. The table records roughly 100,000 clones, over 70% of them present only once. This CDR3 spans 13 amino acids. The germline V and J ends were trimmed by 4 bases and 0 bases, with 7 bases remaining between them. Germline CDR1 reads GTSNPN; CDR2 reads SVGIG (reference sequence). The receptor was derived from a female donor in good health and CMV-seronegative. The material sequenced was PBMCs. This chain links TRBV30 with TRBJ1-3; D not certain. Written as DNA, the CDR3 is TGTGCCTGGAATAGTGGCTCTGGAAACACCATATATTTT. It codes for CAWNSGSGNTIYF. Filled out from reference TRBV30 and TRBJ1-3, the complete variable domain reads SQTIHQWPATLVQPVGSPLSLECTVEGTSNPNLYWYRQAAGRGLQLLFYSVGIGQISSEVPQNLSASRPQDRQFILSSKKLLLSDSGFYLCAWNSGSGNTIYFGEGSWLTVV.